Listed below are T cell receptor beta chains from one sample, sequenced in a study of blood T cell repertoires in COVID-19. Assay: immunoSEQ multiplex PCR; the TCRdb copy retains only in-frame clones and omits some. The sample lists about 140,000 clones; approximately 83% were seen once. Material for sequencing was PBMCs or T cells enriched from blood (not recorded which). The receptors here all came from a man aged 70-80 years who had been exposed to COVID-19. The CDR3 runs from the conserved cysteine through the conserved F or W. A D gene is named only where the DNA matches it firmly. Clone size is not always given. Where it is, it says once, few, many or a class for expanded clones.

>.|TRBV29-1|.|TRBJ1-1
CSVSPRGDRVTEAFF
TGCAGCGTGTCACCTCGGGGAGATCGAGTCACTGAAGCTTTCTTT
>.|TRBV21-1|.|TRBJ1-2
CASSKAQAANYGYTF
TGTGCCAGCAGCAAAGCCCAGGCCGCTAACTATGGCTACACCTTC
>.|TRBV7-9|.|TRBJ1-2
CASSLAGAEGYTF
TGTGCCAGCAGCTTAGCAGGGGCGGAAGGCTACACCTTC
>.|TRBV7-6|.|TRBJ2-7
CASSPRDKEGQYF
TGTGCCAGCAGCCCTCGGGACAAAGAAGGGCAGTACTTC
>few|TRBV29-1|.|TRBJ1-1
CSVVQGPEAFF
TGCAGCGTTGTACAGGGACCTGAAGCTTTCTTT
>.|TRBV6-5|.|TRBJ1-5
CASSSLERGQPQHF
TGTGCCAGCAGTTCCCTTGAAAGGGGTCAGCCCCAGCATTTT
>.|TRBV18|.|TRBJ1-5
CASSPPAGSFGNQPQHF
TGTGCCAGCTCACCGCCGGCAGGGTCGTTTGGCAATCAGCCCCAGCATTTT
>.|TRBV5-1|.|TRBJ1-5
CASSPREGNQPQHF
TGCGCCAGCAGCCCCCGAGAGGGAAATCAGCCCCAGCATTTT
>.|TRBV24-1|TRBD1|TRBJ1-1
CATRGTGEGTEAFF
TGTGCCACCAGGGGGACAGGGGAGGGTACTGAAGCTTTCTTT
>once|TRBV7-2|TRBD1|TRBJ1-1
CASTYRGRGTEAFF
TGTGCCAGCACGTACAGGGGGCGGGGCACTGAAGCTTTCTTT
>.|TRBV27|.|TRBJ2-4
CASSFQGTKNIQYF
TGTGCCAGCAGTTTTCAGGGGACCAAAAACATTCAGTACTTC
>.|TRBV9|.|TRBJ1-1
CASSKQGMGATEAFF
TGTGCCAGCAGCAAACAGGGCATGGGTGCCACTGAAGCTTTCTTT
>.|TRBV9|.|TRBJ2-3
CASSPWGGTDTQYF
TGTGCCAGCAGCCCCTGGGGGGGCACAGATACGCAGTATTTT
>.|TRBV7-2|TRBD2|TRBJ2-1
CASSRTSAAPSYNEQFF
TGTGCCAGCAGCCGGACTAGCGCGGCGCCCTCCTACAATGAGCAGTTCTTC
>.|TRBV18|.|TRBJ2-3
CASSTRGTLYTDTQYF
TGTGCCAGCTCTACCAGAGGGACTCTCTACACAGATACGCAGTATTTT
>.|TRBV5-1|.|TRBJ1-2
CASSGPPGHYGYTF
TGCGCCAGCAGCGGGCCCCCGGGACATTATGGCTACACCTTC
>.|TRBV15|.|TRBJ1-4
CATSINRDANEKLFF
TGTGCCACCAGCATCAACAGGGATGCTAATGAAAAACTGTTTTTT
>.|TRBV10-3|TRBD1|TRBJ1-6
CAIRPHGTGMSPLHF
TGTGCCATCAGGCCCCACGGGACAGGGATGTCACCCCTCCACTTT
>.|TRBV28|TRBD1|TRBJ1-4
CASSGQGLSTNEKLFF
TGTGCCAGCAGCGGACAGGGGTTATCAACTAATGAAAAACTGTTTTTT
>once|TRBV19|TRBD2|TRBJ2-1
CASSRSSGGPSSYNEQFF
TGTGCCAGTAGTAGGTCTAGCGGGGGGCCGAGCTCCTACAATGAGCAGTTCTTC
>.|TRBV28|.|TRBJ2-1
CASSSNYKRTPSEQFF
TGTGCCAGCAGTAGCAACTACAAGCGGACTCCAAGTGAGCAGTTCTTC
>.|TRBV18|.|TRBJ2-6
CASHDRSGGANVLTF
TGTGCCAGCCACGACAGGTCTGGGGGGGCCAACGTCCTGACTTTC
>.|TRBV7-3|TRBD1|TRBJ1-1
CASSSDRIRGTTEAFF
TGTGCCAGCAGCTCGGACAGGATTAGAGGTACCACTGAAGCTTTCTTT
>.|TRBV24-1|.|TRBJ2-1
CATSDLGAYNEQFF
TGTGCCACCAGTGATTTGGGGGCATACAATGAGCAGTTCTTC
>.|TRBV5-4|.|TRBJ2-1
CASSLEGPPSYNEQFF
TGTGCCAGCAGCTTGGAGGGGCCCCCTTCCTACAATGAGCAGTTCTTC
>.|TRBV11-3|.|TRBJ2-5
CASSSGTGDRDQETQYF
TGTGCCAGCAGCTCCGGTACGGGGGACAGAGATCAAGAGACCCAGTACTTC
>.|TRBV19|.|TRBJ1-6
CASSIGGGIGNSPLHF
TGTGCCAGTAGTATCGGCGGGGGCATCGGGAATTCACCCCTCCACTTT
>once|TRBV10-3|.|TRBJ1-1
CAISEGGMNTEAFF
TGTGCCATCAGTGAAGGAGGGATGAACACTGAAGCTTTCTTT
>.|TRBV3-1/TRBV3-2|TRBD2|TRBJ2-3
CASSPAGGGADTQYF
TGTGCCAGCAGCCCTGCTGGCGGGGGAGCAGATACGCAGTATTTT
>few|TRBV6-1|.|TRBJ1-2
CASSEAYGGGYGYTF
TGTGCCAGCAGTGAAGCCTACGGCGGTGGCTATGGCTACACCTTC
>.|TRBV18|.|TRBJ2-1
CASSPPSVGTGAYNEQFF
TGTGCCAGCTCACCACCGAGTGTTGGCACGGGAGCCTACAATGAGCAGTTCTTC
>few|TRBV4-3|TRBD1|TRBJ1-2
CASSQDATGGPYGYTF
TGCGCCAGCAGCCAGGATGCTACAGGGGGCCCCTATGGCTACACCTTC
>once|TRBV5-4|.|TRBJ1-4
CASSSDTGGREKLFF
TGTGCCAGCAGCTCGGACACCGGGGGTAGGGAAAAACTGTTTTTT
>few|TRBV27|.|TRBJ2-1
CASSPDNEQFF
TGTGCCAGCAGTCCGGACAATGAGCAGTTCTTC
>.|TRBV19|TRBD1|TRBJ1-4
CASRESGTVNEKLFF
TGTGCCAGTAGGGAATCCGGGACAGTGAATGAAAAACTGTTTTTT
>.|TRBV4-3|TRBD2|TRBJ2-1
CASSQVAGDYNEQFF
TGCGCCAGCAGCCAAGTAGCGGGGGACTACAATGAGCAGTTCTTC
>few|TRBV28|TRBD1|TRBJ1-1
CASSVPAGGGRTEAFF
TGTGCCAGCAGTGTGCCCGCAGGGGGCGGTAGGACTGAAGCTTTCTTT
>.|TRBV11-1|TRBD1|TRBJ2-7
CASSPRTGSPYEQYF
TGTGCCAGCAGCCCTCGGACAGGATCCCCCTACGAGCAGTACTTC
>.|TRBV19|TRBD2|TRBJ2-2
CASSDSGLAGSGELFF
TGTGCCAGTAGCGACTCGGGACTAGCGGGATCCGGGGAGCTGTTTTTT
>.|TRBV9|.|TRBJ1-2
CASSLGTPENYGYTF
TGTGCCAGCAGCCTCGGGACACCAGAGAACTATGGCTACACCTTC
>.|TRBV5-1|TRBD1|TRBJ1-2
CASSLGQGDGYTF
TGCGCCAGCAGCTTAGGGCAGGGGGATGGCTACACCTTC
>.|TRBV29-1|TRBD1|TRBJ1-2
CSASAGTGGGYGYTF
TGCAGCGCCAGCGCCGGGACAGGGGGCGGCTATGGCTACACCTTC
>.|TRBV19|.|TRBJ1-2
CATFRGTGALNGYTF
TGTGCCACTTTCCGCGGAACAGGCGCCCTAAATGGCTACACCTTC
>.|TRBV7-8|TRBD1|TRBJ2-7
CASSFRAEDRAYEQYF
TGTGCCAGCAGCTTCCGGGCGGAAGACAGGGCGTACGAGCAGTACTTC
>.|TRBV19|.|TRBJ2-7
CASSPGLLSSYEQYF
TGTGCCAGTAGTCCCGGACTGCTAAGCTCCTACGAGCAGTACTTC
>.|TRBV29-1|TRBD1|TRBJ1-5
CSVQGANQPQHF
TGCAGCGTTCAGGGGGCGAATCAGCCCCAGCATTTT
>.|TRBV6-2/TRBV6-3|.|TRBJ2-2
CASSYSTRGNTGELFF
TGTGCCAGCAGTTACTCGACCCGGGGAAACACCGGGGAGCTGTTTTTT
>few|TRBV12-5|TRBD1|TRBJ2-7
CASGPGQAGHEQYF
TGTGCTAGTGGCCCGGGACAGGCGGGACACGAGCAGTACTTC